One T cell receptor beta chain is described in this entry. As yet, its antigen is unknown. CDR1 SGHNT and CDR2 YYREEE come from the germline V gene (reference sequence). The CDR3 length is 14 residues. V lost 1 base and J 4 bases, leaving 8 bases between the germline ends. Some clones are missing from TCRdb's copy, which holds only in-frame ones; the method was immunoSEQ multiplex PCR. The sample yields 100,000 to 150,000 clones, roughly 93% seen once. Thawed PBMCs were FACS-sorted into unstimulated CD4+CD25+CD127- regulatory T cells, CD4+CD25- non-regulatory cells, CD4 and CD8 cells. The sample originates from a study of Tregs in tolerant kidney transplant recipients. Study findings and constraints: The small number of patients limits these findings pending further validation. Tregs expanded with activated donor B cells seemed most donor-specific.

The clonotype originates from a human donor in good health. The chain employs TRBV5-4 and TRBJ1-4; TRBD1 is a possible D gene (6 bases). The sequenced sample consisted of CD4+ T cells from blood. The CDR3: CASSLKGGNEKLFF. The CDR3 DNA reads as TGTGCCAGCAGCTTGAAGGGGGGTAATGAAAAACTGTTTTTT.